Shown below are 14 T cell receptor beta chains from a single sample sequenced in a study of T cells expressing NK-cell markers. TCRdb reprocessed the 5' RACE reads and stores each CDR3 protein as one record, lacking DNA. The sample has 500,000 to 600,000 distinct CDR3 sequences, and its top ten clones hold approximately 3.6%. What was sequenced was blood T cells: a sorted CD56 or NKG2C T cell subset, CD4+ or CD8+ T cells, or bulk PBMC T cells (not recorded which). The origin of the receptors is a man younger than 30 in good health.

This chain joins TRBV6-1 and TRBJ1-5; TCRdb calls TRBD1, which cannot be checked without DNA. The CDR3 sequence is 14 residues long. CDR1 and CDR2 from the germline V gene are MNHNS and SASEGT. The CDR3 loop is CASRSTAWGQPQHF.

The genes are TRBV21-1 and TRBJ2-1; TCRdb picks TRBD2, but there is no DNA to check that call. TRBV21-1 is recorded as a pseudogene. The CDR3 runs to 14 residues. The CDR3 sequence: CARTSGRTYNEQFF.

The chain couples TRBV7-7 to TRBJ2-7; there is no DNA to check the TCRdb D call of TRBD1. The CDR3 totals 13 residues. Germline V gene lookup returns CDR1 SSHAT and CDR2 FNYEAQ (reference sequence). CDR3 amino acids: CASSQGQSYEQYF. The full variable domain, rest sourced from reference TRBV7-7 and TRBJ2-7, is GAGVSQSPRYKVTKRGQDVTLRCDPISSHATLYWYQQALGQGPEFLTYFNYEAQPDKSGLPSDRFSAERPEGSISTLTIQRTEQRDSAMYRCASSQGQSYEQYFGPGTRLTVT.

V gene TRBV12-3 or TRBV12-4 combines with J gene TRBJ2-3; TCRdb's D gene call, TRBD2, goes unchecked for lack of DNA. The CDR3 spans 15 residues. The CDR3 region is CASSLSAGAEDTQYF.

The chain is built from TRBV18 and TRBJ2-5; as DNA is missing, the TRBD1 call by TCRdb cannot be tested. Germline V gene lookup returns CDR1 KGHSH and CDR2 LQKENI. CDR3 length: 13 residues. The CDR3 spells CASSPTAQETQYF.

The chain is built from TRBV5-1 and TRBJ2-1; TCRdb designates TRBD1, a call that cannot be tested without DNA. This CDR3 is built from 16 residues. Germline lookup yields CDR1 SGHRS and CDR2 YFSETQ. The CDR3 loop is CASSWEPGAGPNEQFF.

CDR3 in amino acids: CASSRQAMNTEAFF. J is TRBJ1-1 and V is TRBV28; TCRdb's D gene call, TRBD1, goes unchecked for lack of DNA. This CDR3 has 14 amino acids. Germline CDR1 reads MDHEN; CDR2 reads SYDVKM.

The V and J genes are TRBV10-3 and TRBJ2-1; TCRdb reports TRBD2, a call that lacks DNA to check it against. Germline lookup yields CDR1 ENHRY and CDR2 SYGVKD. CDR3 length: 14 amino acids. The CDR3 sequence: CAIGREALYNEQFF.

The J gene is TRBJ1-5, the V gene TRBV20-1; TCRdb's D call of TRBD1 is untestable without DNA. There are 13 residues in the CDR3. In germline, CDR1 is DFQATT, CDR2 SNEGSKA (reference sequence). CDR3 protein: CSASRGVRQPQHF.

The V call is TRBV12-3 or TRBV12-4, the J call TRBJ2-3; TCRdb's D gene call, TRBD1, goes unchecked for lack of DNA. The CDR3 spans 13 residues. The CDR3: CAGGQGSADTQYF.

The rearrangement joins TRBV6-5 to TRBJ2-1; absent DNA, TCRdb's TRBD1 call cannot be checked. The CDR3 is made up of 14 amino acids. Germline V gives CDR1 MNHEY, CDR2 SVGAGI. The CDR3 region is CASSYRRQGDEQFF.

The chain employs TRBV6-5 and TRBJ2-5; without DNA, the TCRdb call of TRBD2 cannot be checked. Germline CDR1 and CDR2: MNHEY and SVGAGI. This CDR3 has 13 residues. CDR3 loop: CASSITSAETQYF.

The V and J genes are TRBV20-1 and TRBJ2-5; TCRdb reports TRBD1, a call that lacks DNA to check it against. The CDR3 totals 15 residues. Germline V gene lookup returns CDR1 DFQATT and CDR2 SNEGSKA (reference sequence). CDR3 sequence: CSAKDPGQGAKTQYF.

The CDR3: CASSQDPGSGSYEQYF. The chain links TRBV4-3 to TRBJ2-7; TCRdb picks TRBD1, but there is no DNA to check that call. There are 16 residues in the CDR3. The germline V gene encodes CDR1 LGHNA and CDR2 YSLEER.